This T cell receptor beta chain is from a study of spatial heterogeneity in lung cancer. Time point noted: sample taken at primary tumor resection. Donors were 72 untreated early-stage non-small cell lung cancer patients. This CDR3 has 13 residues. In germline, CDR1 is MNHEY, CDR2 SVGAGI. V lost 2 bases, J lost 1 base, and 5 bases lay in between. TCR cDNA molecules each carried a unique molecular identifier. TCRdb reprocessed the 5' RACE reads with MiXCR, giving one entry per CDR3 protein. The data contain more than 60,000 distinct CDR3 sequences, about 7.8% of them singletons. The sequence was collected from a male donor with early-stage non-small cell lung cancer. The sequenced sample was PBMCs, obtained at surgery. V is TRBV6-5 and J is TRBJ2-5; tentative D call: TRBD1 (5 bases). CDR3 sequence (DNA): TGTGCCAGCAGTTACAGGGGCCAAGAGACCCAGTACTTC. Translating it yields CASSYRGQETQYF.